The entry below gives a single T cell receptor beta chain sequence along with its context. No antigen is known for it. The data originate from a study of vaccination and CD4 T cells after COVID-19. In the study overall: Two doses of either BNT162b2 or mRNA-1273 vaccine went to participants.

Stated treatment: roughly ten-day PBMC culture with coronavirus spike peptide pools or control peptides (ViraFEST assay). When 10 days of culture had elapsed, CD4+ T cells were isolated by negative selection. Researchers used the Oncomine TCR Beta short-read assay to sequence DNA from cultured CD4+ T cells. TCRdb used MiXCR to reprocess the PCR reads, holding one entry per CDR3 protein. The sample records under 25,000 distinct CDR3 sequences, nearly 55% being singletons. The CDR3 sequence is 13 residues long. V lost 7 bases, J lost 3 bases, and 10 bases lay in between. CDR1 SNHLY and CDR2 FYNNEI come from the germline V gene.

Sequenced input: CD4+ T cells from blood, cultured in vitro. The chain carries TRBV2 and TRBJ2-1; the D is unclear. The TCR was taken from a human donor who had recovered from COVID-19. The CDR3 spells CASKGRFYNEQFF. The CDR3 DNA sequence: TGTGCCAGCAAGGGCAGATTCTACAATGAGCAGTTCTTC.